The 9 T cell receptor beta chains presented below share a single source sample, sequenced in a study of control samples from healthy donors and cancer patients. Method: immunoSEQ multiplex PCR; TCRdb's copy keeps in-frame clones and lacks some. The sample lists about 51,000 clones; 80% were seen once. Sequenced sample: blood. The source of these receptors is a man in his sixties or seventies in good health.

The chain couples TRBV24-1 to TRBJ2-3; D may be TRBD2 (5 bases). Between the trimmed V and J ends, which lost 1 base and 1 base, there was a span of 8 bases. The CDR3 length is 15 residues. Looked up from germline, CDR1 is KGHDR and CDR2 is SFDVKD. Written as DNA, the CDR3 is TGTGCCACCAGTGATTTAGGAGGAGGCACAGATACGCAGTATTTT. The encoded protein is CATSDLGGGTDTQYF.

The chain couples TRBV3-1 (or the pseudogene TRBV3-2) to TRBJ1-6; D is unclear. The CDR3 sequence is 14 residues long. V dropped 5 bases and J dropped 6 bases, with 11 bases sitting between them. CDR1 and CDR2 from the germline V gene are LGHDT and YNNKEL (reference sequence). CDR3 DNA: TGTGCCAGCAGCTATCTGTCGGGTAATTCACCCCTCCACTTT. Protein sequence: CASSYLSGNSPLHF.

CDR3 in amino acids: CASSPSRDAEAFF. For the CDR3, the DNA is TGTGCCAGCTCACCAAGCAGGGACGCTGAAGCTTTCTTT. The chain combines TRBV18 with TRBJ1-1; maybe TRBD1 (5 bases). Germline CDR1 reads KGHSH; CDR2 reads LQKENI. V lost 2 bases and J 6 bases, leaving 10 bases between the germline ends. There are 13 residues in the CDR3.

This chain links TRBV11-2 with TRBJ2-1; perhaps TRBD2 as D (5 bases). Trimming cost V 6 bases and J 0 bases, with 12 bases left between them. CDR3 length: 15 residues. The germline gives CDR1 SGHAT, CDR2 FQNNGV. The CDR3: CASSFERNSYNEQFF. The CDR3 DNA reads TGTGCCAGCAGTTTTGAGCGGAACTCCTACAATGAGCAGTTCTTC.

The chain joins TRBV15 to TRBJ1-1; the D is unclear. Between the trimmed V and J ends, which lost 1 base and 5 bases, there was a span of 5 bases. The CDR3 spans 12 residues. The germline CDR1 and CDR2 sequences are LNHNV and YYDKDF (reference sequence). The CDR3 sequence: CATSRARTEAFF. In DNA, the CDR3 is TGTGCCACCAGCAGAGCGAGGACTGAAGCTTTCTTT.

The chain has TRBV10-2 and TRBJ2-7; tentative D call: TRBD2 (5 bases). Germline lookup yields CDR1 WSHSY and CDR2 SAAADI. The CDR3 extends over 15 amino acids. Trimming left V 0 bases short and J 3 bases short, with 12 bases between. CDR3 loop: CASSESRAVNYEQYF. CDR3 coding DNA: TGCGCCAGCAGTGAGTCGAGAGCGGTGAACTACGAGCAGTACTTC.

This chain joins TRBV29-1 and TRBJ2-5, with D possibly matching TRBD1 (6 bases). CDR1 and CDR2 (germline): SQVTM, ANQGSEA. V was cut by 2 bases and J by 1 base, with 8 bases left in between. This CDR3 spans 13 amino acids. This chain's CDR3 is CSVEPDSQETQYF. DNA for the CDR3: TGCAGCGTTGAACCGGACAGCCAAGAGACCCAGTACTTC.

The V call is TRBV28, the J call TRBJ2-2; no clear D gene. Germline V gene data show CDR1 as MDHEN and CDR2 as SYDVKM. V was pared by 3 bases and J by 5 bases, with 7 bases between. There are 13 residues in the CDR3. In DNA form, the CDR3 reads TGTGCCAGCAGTTTCATGAGTACCGGGGAGCTGTTTTTT. Protein sequence: CASSFMSTGELFF.

The J gene is TRBJ1-1, the V gene TRBV6-5, with D perhaps TRBD1 (5 bases). The CDR3 contains 14 residues. The germline V gene has CDR1 MNHEY and CDR2 SVGAGI. V was trimmed by 3 bases and J by 9 bases, leaving 17 bases between them. The CDR3 region is CASSYNTGERKAFF. Written as DNA, the CDR3 is TGTGCCAGCAGTTATAATACGGGGGAAAGAAAAGCTTTCTTT.